The 22 T cell receptor beta chains in this list originate from one sample, sequenced in a study of early T cells in non-severe SARS-CoV-2 infection. TCRdb processed the 5' RACE reads anew with MiXCR; each CDR3 protein has one entry. The sample records approximately 47,000 distinct CDR3 sequences, under 7.5% being singletons. The sample consisted of whole blood, taken at baseline. The receptor set was obtained from an adult who was a healthcare worker with PCR-confirmed SARS-CoV-2 infection or an uninfected control (not recorded which).

V gene TRBV7-9 combines with J gene TRBJ1-6; TRBD1 matches at 7 bases. The V gene's germline CDR1 is SEHNR and CDR2 FQNEAQ (reference sequence). This CDR3 comprises 14 residues. Here the CDR3 DNA reads TGTATGGCGGTTCACGGGACAGTTAATTCACCCCTCCACTTT. Amino acids: CMAVHGTVNSPLHF.

This clonotype was counted ten times or more. The chain joins TRBV5-6 to TRBJ2-5; the D call may be TRBD1 or TRBD2 (6 bases each). CDR1 is SGHDT, CDR2 YYEEEE, per germline. V lost 0 bases and J 1 base, leaving 16 bases between the germline ends. The CDR3 runs to 17 residues. CDR3 region: CASSLASGGGTQETQYF. DNA of the CDR3: TGTGCCAGCAGCTTGGCGAGCGGAGGGGGGACCCAAGAGACCCAGTACTTC.

This clonotype has at least ten counts. The rearrangement joins TRBV12-3 or TRBV12-4 to TRBJ2-1; unclear D gene. V was trimmed by 3 bases and J by 8 bases, leaving 17 bases between them. The CDR3 runs 15 residues. As DNA, the CDR3 is TGTGCCAGCAGTTTCTTTTCCGATCCATTAGATGAGCAGTTCTTC. It encodes CASSFFSDPLDEQFF.

In its sample, this clonotype was seen many times. The DNA for the CDR3 is TGCAGTGCTAGAGCAACGGTCTGGATGGACACTGAAGCTTTCTTT. This encodes CSARATVWMDTEAFF. The rearrangement uses TRBV20-1 and TRBJ1-1; D is ambiguous. Germline CDR1 is DFQATT and CDR2 is SNEGSKA (reference sequence). V lost 1 base and J 3 bases, leaving 15 bases between the germline ends. The length of the CDR3 is 15 residues.

This clonotype was seen ten or more times. The CDR3 DNA reads as TGCGCCAGCAGCTTGGAGGGGACCGGGGATCAGCCCCAGCATTTT. Protein sequence: CASSLEGTGDQPQHF. The chain uses TRBV5-1 and TRBJ1-5; D may be TRBD1 (5 bases). The germline V gene has CDR1 SGHRS and CDR2 YFSETQ. V lost 0 bases and J 5 bases, leaving 12 bases between the germline ends. CDR3 length: 15 amino acids.

This clonotype came up many times. The chain has TRBV14 and TRBJ2-7; 8 bases line up with TRBD1. V lost 9 bases, J lost 2 bases, and 3 bases stayed unmatched. This CDR3 contains 12 residues. The V gene's germline CDR1 is SGHDN and CDR2 FVKESK. This CDR3 is CASRQGTYEQYF. In DNA form, the CDR3 reads TGTGCCAGTAGACAGGGGACCTACGAGCAGTACTTC.

In its sample, this clonotype was seen many times. J is TRBJ2-2 and V is TRBV3-1; D may be TRBD1 or TRBD2 (5 bases each). CDR3 length: 14 residues. The V and J ends lost 2 bases and 7 bases respectively, with 11 bases between them. Germline values: CDR1 LGHDT, CDR2 YNNKEL (reference sequence). The CDR3 is CASSQTRDSGELFF. The CDR3 DNA reads as TGTGCCAGCAGCCAAACTAGAGACAGCGGGGAGCTGTTTTTT.

A few counts support this clonotype. The gene calls are TRBV27 and TRBJ2-4; D could derive from TRBD1 or TRBD2 (5 bases each). The CDR3 sequence is 14 residues long. The germline V and J ends were trimmed by 8 bases and 4 bases, with 15 bases remaining between them. The germline V gene has CDR1 MNHEY and CDR2 SMNVEV (reference sequence). CDR3 sequence reads: CASARKGPKNIQYF. CDR3 nucleotides: TGTGCCAGCGCCCGAAAGGGACCTAAAAACATTCAGTACTTC.

V usage is TRBV9 and J usage is TRBJ1-3; D is uncertain. Per the germline V gene, CDR1 is SGDLS and CDR2 is YYNGEE. The CDR3 sequence is 15 residues long. Trimming removed 4 bases from V and 0 bases from J, with 11 bases in between. In nucleotides, the CDR3 is TGTGCCAGCAGCCTTACTCCAGTCTCTGGAAACACCATATATTTT. Amino acids: CASSLTPVSGNTIYF.

This clonotype was counted at least ten times. The V and J genes are TRBV5-1 and TRBJ2-1; tentatively, D is TRBD1 or TRBD2 (6 bases each). Germline values: CDR1 SGHRS, CDR2 YFSETQ. V was cut by 0 bases and J by 6 bases, with 13 bases left in between. This CDR3 is 15 amino acids long. The CDR3 DNA follows: TGCGCCAGCAGCTTGGCCGTAGGGGGAGGCAATGAGCAGTTCTTC. Protein: CASSLAVGGGNEQFF.

V is TRBV27 and J is TRBJ2-1; D is unclear. There are 12 residues in the CDR3. The V end lost 5 bases, the J end lost 9 bases, and 11 bases lay between the germline ends. The germline V gene encodes CDR1 MNHEY and CDR2 SMNVEV (reference sequence). CDR3: CASSTRRGEQFF. The CDR3 nucleotides are TGTGCCAGCAGTACCCGACGAGGTGAGCAGTTCTTC.

This clonotype was seen repeatedly, ten times or more. V usage is TRBV12-3 or TRBV12-4 and J usage is TRBJ2-1; the D call may be TRBD1 or TRBD2 (5 bases each). V was shortened by 6 bases and J by 1 base, with 16 bases between the two germline ends. CDR3 length equals 16 residues. The DNA of the CDR3 is TGTGCCAGCAGCTTCGGGATGGGGCGATCCTACAATGAGCAGTTCTTC. Encoded protein: CASSFGMGRSYNEQFF.

This clonotype showed up many times. The chain couples TRBV18 to TRBJ1-4; 10 bases map to TRBD1. J was trimmed by 3 bases and V by 3 bases; bases with no gene match: 1. This CDR3 is built from 15 residues. Germline V CDR1 and CDR2: KGHSH, LQKENI. CDR3 loop: CASSPGTGANEKLFF. The DNA for the CDR3 is TGTGCCAGCTCACCCGGGACAGGGGCTAATGAAAAACTGTTTTTT.

This clonotype was counted ten times or more. This sequence joins TRBV18 and TRBJ2-3, with TRBD2 identical over 8 bases. V gave up 0 bases and J gave up 3 bases; unmatched junction bases: 2. Looked up from germline, CDR1 is KGHSH and CDR2 is LQKENI. The CDR3 contains 15 residues. Here the CDR3 DNA reads TGTGCCAGCTCACCACCGCTAGCGGGTACAGATACGCAGTATTTT. Translation: CASSPPLAGTDTQYF.

This clonotype was observed a handful of times. The V and J genes are TRBV21-1 and TRBJ2-7; the table's D call of TRBD1 was not tested on the DNA. TRBV21-1 is given as a pseudogene. The CDR3 is made up of 15 amino acids. The CDR3 loop is CATFLPGTGIDEQYF. The CDR3 bases are TGTGCCACCTTCCTACCAGGGACAGGAATAGACGAGCAGTACTTC.

In its sample, this clonotype was seen many times. Germline and junction disagree at one end, which may indicate a read error. V gene TRBV29-1 combines with J gene TRBJ1-1; TRBD1 might be the D (6 bases). The CDR3 totals 10 residues. Germline V gives CDR1 SQVTM, CDR2 ANQGSEA. CDR3 sequence: CSVGDTEAFF. The CDR3 coding sequence is TGCAGCGTTGGGGACACCGAAGCTTTCTTT.

This clonotype was detected ten times or more. The rearrangement joins TRBV12-3 or TRBV12-4 to TRBJ2-1; D is undetermined. The CDR3 extends over 15 amino acids. Trimming took off 5 bases at V and 0 bases at J, with 11 bases between the two ends. The CDR3 nucleotides are TGTGCCAGCAGTCGAGAAGCAGTCTCCTACAATGAGCAGTTCTTC. The encoded protein is CASSREAVSYNEQFF.

The chain links TRBV3-1 to TRBJ2-1, with D perhaps matching TRBD2 (5 bases). Deletions cut 0 bases from V and 10 bases from J, with 16 bases between. Per germline, CDR1 LGHDT and CDR2 YNNKEL (reference sequence). This CDR3 spans 15 amino acids. This CDR3 reads CASSQEGWRAPEQFF. For the CDR3, the DNA is TGTGCCAGCAGCCAAGAGGGGTGGCGGGCGCCAGAGCAGTTCTTC.

This clonotype is classed as medium-sized. The rearrangement joins TRBV6-6 to TRBJ1-4; tentatively, D is TRBD1 (5 bases). The V and J ends lost 5 bases and 7 bases respectively, with 8 bases between them. CDR1 is MNHNY, CDR2 SVGAGI, per germline (reference sequence). The length of the CDR3 is 12 residues. CDR3 in amino acids: CASSRDSEKLFF. The CDR3 DNA reads TGTGCCAGCAGTCGGGACTCTGAAAAACTGTTTTTT.

The sample holds a few counts of this clonotype. The chain recombines TRBV7-6 with TRBJ1-2; 9 bases fit TRBD1. The CDR3 contains 15 residues. V lost 1 base, J lost 4 bases, and 4 bases stayed unmatched. Germline V gene data show CDR1 as SGHVS and CDR2 as FNYEAQ. This chain's CDR3 is CASSLGQGGSYGYTF. CDR3 nucleotide sequence: TGTGCCAGCAGCTTAGGACAGGGGGGATCCTATGGCTACACCTTC.

This chain connects TRBV12-3 or TRBV12-4 to TRBJ2-1; possibly TRBD2 for D (5 bases). V was trimmed by 8 bases and J by 0 bases, leaving 14 bases between them. This CDR3 contains 15 residues. CDR3 protein: CASGLSGSSYNEQFF. As DNA, the CDR3 is TGTGCCAGCGGCCTCAGCGGAAGCTCCTACAATGAGCAGTTCTTC.

This clonotype has a handful of counts. The chain uses TRBV6-1 and TRBJ1-1; a possible D gene is TRBD1 (6 bases). The CDR3 runs 14 residues. The germline V and J ends were trimmed by 4 bases and 4 bases, with 13 bases remaining between them. Germline loops: CDR1 MNHNS, CDR2 SASEGT. In nucleotides, the CDR3 is TGTGCCAGCAGTGCCTCTACAGGGCCCACTGAAGCTTTCTTT. Translated, it gives CASSASTGPTEAFF.